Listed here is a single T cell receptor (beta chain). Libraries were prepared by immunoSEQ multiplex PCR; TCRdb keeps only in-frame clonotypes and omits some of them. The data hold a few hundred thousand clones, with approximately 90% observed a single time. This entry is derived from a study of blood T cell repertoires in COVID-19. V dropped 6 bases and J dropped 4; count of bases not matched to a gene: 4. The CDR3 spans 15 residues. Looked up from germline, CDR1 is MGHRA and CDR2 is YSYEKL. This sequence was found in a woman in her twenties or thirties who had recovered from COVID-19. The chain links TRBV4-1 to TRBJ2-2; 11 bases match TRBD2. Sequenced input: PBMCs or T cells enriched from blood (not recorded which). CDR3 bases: TGCGCCAGCAGACGTAGCGGGGGGGCCACCGGGGAGCTGTTTTTT. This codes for CASRRSGGATGELFF.